This T cell receptor beta chain is drawn from a study of human T cells and chemical hapten exposure. A single record per CDR3 protein comes from TCRdb applying MiXCR to the RACE reads. The top ten clones hold approximately 1.5% of a sample with around 120,000 distinct CDR3 sequences, over 10% of them seen once. Sample time point: patch test 1, 2 weeks after DPC sensitization. Treatment described: therapeutic diphenylcyclopropenone sensitization with weekly scalp DPC. The CDR3 has 17 amino acids. In germline, CDR1 is LGHNA, CDR2 YSLEER. Trimming left V 3 bases short and J 0 bases short, with 12 bases between.

The source is a woman aged 45-59 years with alopecia areata. Some clones in this sample may be carry-over from other donors' samples. This rearrangement joins TRBV4-3 to TRBJ2-6; the D gene is possibly TRBD1 (6 bases). The input for sequencing was whole blood, taken in connection with sensitization to the hapten diphenylcyclopropenone (DPC). Here the CDR3 DNA reads TGCGCCAGCAGCCAGGGGGCGTTTAACTCTGGGGCCAACGTCCTGACTTTC. Protein product: CASSQGAFNSGANVLTF.